This passage covers 11 T cell receptor beta chains from one sample sequenced in a study of shared clonotypes between healthy human individuals. Method: immunoSEQ multiplex PCR; TCRdb's copy keeps in-frame clones and lacks some. The sample yields fewer than 3 million clones, less than 95% seen once. Sequenced material: naive CD4+ T cells from PBMCs. This sample's subset: CD45RA+ positively selected. These receptors were taken from a man aged 18 to 35 in good health. Some clones in this sample may be carry-over from other donors' samples.

As to this clone: Other DNA sequences in the same sample also yield this CDR3. J is TRBJ1-5 and V is TRBV25-1; D is unclear. This CDR3 region has 15 residues. With 2 bases removed from V and 2 bases from J, the gap between germline ends came to 10 bases. Germline CDR1 reads MGHDK; CDR2 reads SYGVNS. CDR3 protein: CASSEAGGRNQPQHF. CDR3 nucleotide sequence: TGTGCCAGCAGTGAAGCAGGAGGGCGCAATCAGCCCCAGCATTTT.

The chain is built from TRBV10-3 and TRBJ1-4, with TRBD1 matching 7 bases. Germline V gene lookup returns CDR1 ENHRY and CDR2 SYGVKD. Losses at the gene ends were 1 base for V and 0 bases for J; bases not matched to a gene: 5. The CDR3 sequence is 17 residues long. The CDR3 here is CAISEWDSIATNEKLFF. CDR3 in DNA: TGTGCCATCAGTGAGTGGGACAGCATAGCAACTAATGAAAAACTGTTTTTT.

The V gene is TRBV19, the J gene TRBJ1-2, with D maybe TRBD1 (6 bases). Trimming took 6 bases from V and 3 from J, leaving 20 bases between them. The CDR3 extends over 16 amino acids. Germline CDR1 LNHDA, CDR2 SQIVND (reference sequence). CDR3 sequence reads: CASRTQTGLGYYGYTF. CDR3 DNA: TGTGCCAGTAGGACTCAAACAGGGCTTGGATACTATGGCTACACCTTC.

This chain uses TRBV27 with TRBJ2-4; 9 bases fit TRBD1. V was pared by 5 bases and J by 8 bases, with 7 bases of the junction left unmatched. Per germline, CDR1 MNHEY and CDR2 SMNVEV (reference sequence). There are 14 residues in the CDR3. The CDR3 region is CASSAGTGMDIQYF. The CDR3 bases are TGTGCCAGCAGTGCCGGGACAGGGATGGACATTCAGTACTTC.

The chain uses TRBV9 and TRBJ2-4; D tentatively fits TRBD1 or TRBD2 (5 bases each). In germline, CDR1 is SGDLS, CDR2 YYNGEE. V was cut by 2 bases and J by 1 base, with 16 bases left in between. The CDR3 is 17 amino acids. The CDR3 nucleotides read TGTGCCAGCAGCGTCGGGACGGCCCGCGGGGCCAAAAACATTCAGTACTTC. Encoded protein: CASSVGTARGAKNIQYF.

The rearrangement joins TRBV27 to TRBJ1-1, with D uncertain. This CDR3 spans 13 amino acids. V was trimmed by 6 bases and J by 3 bases, leaving 11 bases between them. CDR1 is MNHEY, CDR2 SMNVEV, per germline (reference sequence). The CDR3 loop is CASRHKEYTEAFF. CDR3 sequence (DNA): TGTGCCAGCAGACATAAGGAATACACTGAAGCTTTCTTT.

This chain joins TRBV7-9 and TRBJ1-3; the D is unclear. From germline, CDR1 is SEHNR and CDR2 FQNEAQ (reference sequence). The CDR3 loop spans 15 amino acids. Trimming took 6 bases from V and 0 from J, leaving 12 bases between them. Here the CDR3 DNA reads TGTGCCAGCAGAAAGGACGCGAACTCTGGAAACACCATATATTTT. Translating it yields CASRKDANSGNTIYF.

The chain joins TRBV19 to TRBJ1-1; D possibly corresponds to TRBD1 (6 bases). CDR1 and CDR2 (germline): LNHDA, SQIVND (reference sequence). The ends were cut back, 5 bases at V and 0 bases at J, with 19 bases in the middle. This CDR3 is 17 amino acids long. The CDR3 here is CASSFLGGADMNTEAFF. CDR3 sequence (DNA): TGTGCCAGTAGTTTTCTGGGGGGCGCGGACATGAACACTGAAGCTTTCTTT. The full variable domain, rest sourced from reference TRBV19 and TRBJ1-1, is DGGITQSPKYLFRKEGQNVTLSCEQNLNHDAMYWYRQDPGQGLRLIYYSQIVNDFQKGDIAEGYSVSREKKESFPLTVTSAQKNPTAFYLCASSFLGGADMNTEAFFGQGTRLTVV.

The chain combines TRBV28 with TRBJ1-1; tentatively, D is TRBD1 (5 bases). Germline-derived CDR1 and CDR2 are MDHEN and SYDVKM. The CDR3 is made up of 16 amino acids. Trimming removed 5 bases at V and 5 bases at J, with 21 bases between. In nucleotides, the CDR3 is TGTGCCAGCAGTAGACCAGGGTACCTACGAGAGACTGAAGCTTTCTTT. It codes for CASSRPGYLRETEAFF.

Concerning this clone itself: This sample also contains other DNA sequences that code for the same CDR3. The chain has TRBV7-2 and TRBJ2-1; 9 nucleotides agree with TRBD2. The CDR3 spans 15 residues. V dropped 3 bases and J dropped 3; count of bases not matched to a gene: 3. The germline gives CDR1 SGHTA, CDR2 FQGNSA. The CDR3 region is CASSLGLADYNEQFF. CDR3 coding DNA: TGTGCCAGCAGCTTGGGACTAGCAGACTACAATGAGCAGTTCTTC.

The rearrangement joins TRBV11-3 to TRBJ2-1; D unresolved. CDR1 is SGHNT and CDR2 is YENEEA in the germline V gene. The CDR3 runs 16 residues. Trimming took 0 bases from V and 1 from J, leaving 10 bases between them. For the CDR3, the DNA is TGTGCCAGCAGCTTAGAAGGCGGAGTTTCCTACAATGAGCAGTTCTTC. This translates into CASSLEGGVSYNEQFF.